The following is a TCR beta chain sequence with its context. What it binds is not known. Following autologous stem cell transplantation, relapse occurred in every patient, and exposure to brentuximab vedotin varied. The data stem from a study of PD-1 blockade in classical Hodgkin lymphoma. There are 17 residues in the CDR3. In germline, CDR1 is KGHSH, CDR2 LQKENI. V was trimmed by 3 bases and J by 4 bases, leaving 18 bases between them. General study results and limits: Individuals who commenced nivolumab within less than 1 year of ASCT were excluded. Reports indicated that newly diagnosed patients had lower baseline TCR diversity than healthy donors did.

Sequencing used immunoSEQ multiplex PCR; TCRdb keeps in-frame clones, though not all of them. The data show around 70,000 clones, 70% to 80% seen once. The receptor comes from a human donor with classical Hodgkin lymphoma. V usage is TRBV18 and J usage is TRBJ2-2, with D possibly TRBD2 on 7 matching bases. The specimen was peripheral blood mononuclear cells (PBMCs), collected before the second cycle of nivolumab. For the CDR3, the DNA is TGTGCCAGCTCACCCCCATTGGCGGGGGCGAGCACCGGGGAGCTGTTTTTT. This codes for CASSPPLAGASTGELFF.